The 15 T cell receptor beta chains below come from one sample, sequenced in a study of cytomegalovirus exposure and HLA in healthy donors. Primers: 60 Vbeta forward and 13 Jbeta reverse. Sequencing was performed with immunoSEQ multiplex PCR; in TCRdb, only in-frame clones are kept and a portion is missing. The table includes roughly 98,000 clones, roughly two thirds detected once. The specimen was PBMCs. The receptor set was obtained from a man aged 50-60 years in good health and CMV-seronegative.

The chain couples TRBV6-5 to TRBJ2-7; 7 bases match TRBD1. Germline values: CDR1 MNHEY, CDR2 SVGAGI. This CDR3 has 14 amino acids. J gave up 0 bases and V 7 bases, and 6 bases lay outside the gene matches. The CDR3 nucleotides read TGTGCCAGCAAGCTACAGGGGTCCTCCTACGAGCAGTACTTC. Protein sequence: CASKLQGSSYEQYF.

V usage is TRBV27 and J usage is TRBJ2-7, with 7 bases lining up with TRBD1. Germline V CDR1 and CDR2: MNHEY, SMNVEV (reference sequence). This CDR3 has 15 amino acids. V gave up 4 bases and J gave up 3 bases; unmatched junction bases: 9. CDR3 protein: CASSSRGGAYYEQYF. CDR3 nucleotides: TGTGCCAGCAGTTCTAGAGGGGGCGCATACTACGAGCAGTACTTC.

The chain combines TRBV28 with TRBJ1-5, with 7 bases that match TRBD1. CDR1 and CDR2 from the germline V gene are MDHEN and SYDVKM. The CDR3 extends over 15 amino acids. J gave up 4 bases and V 5 bases, and 8 bases lay outside the gene matches. The CDR3 loop reads CASSKTGKSNQPQHF. CDR3 bases: TGTGCCAGCAGTAAGACAGGGAAATCGAATCAGCCCCAGCATTTT.

The chain uses TRBV9 and TRBJ2-2; 10 bases are a match to TRBD1. This CDR3 spans 17 amino acids. With 2 bases clipped from V and 5 bases from J, the junction kept 9 bases outside the gene matches. CDR1 is SGDLS and CDR2 is YYNGEE in the germline V gene. CDR3 bases: TGTGCCAGCAGCGTCACGTCCCGGACAGGGGGTACCGGGGAGCTGTTTTTT. Amino acids: CASSVTSRTGGTGELFF.

The CDR3 sequence: CSVDPPGTSGMNEQFF. CDR3 bases: TGCAGCGTTGATCCCCCCGGGACTAGCGGGATGAATGAGCAGTTCTTC. This rearrangement joins TRBV29-1 to TRBJ2-1, with 13 bases identical to TRBD2. The trim removed 3 bases at V and 7 bases at J, leaving 9 bases unmatched. The germline V gene encodes CDR1 SQVTM and CDR2 ANQGSEA. The CDR3 contains 16 residues.

This chain uses TRBV9 with TRBJ2-1; 10 positions agree with TRBD2. Trimming took 4 bases from V and 4 from J; bases not matched to a gene: 5. Germline loops: CDR1 SGDLS, CDR2 YYNGEE. The CDR3 runs to 15 residues. As DNA, the CDR3 is TGTGCCAGCAGCATCAGACTAGCGGGTTACAATGAGCAGTTCTTC. It is translated as CASSIRLAGYNEQFF.

This clone has only a few counts. The chain recombines TRBV6-1 with TRBJ1-1; 9 bases fit TRBD1. Germline V CDR1 and CDR2: MNHNS, SASEGT. The CDR3 length is 14 residues. The junction had 5 bases not matched to a gene; V was cut back by 9 bases and J by 0 bases. In DNA form, the CDR3 reads TGTGCCAGTCGACAGGGGGTACTGAACACTGAAGCTTTCTTT. Translating gives CASRQGVLNTEAFF.

The J gene is TRBJ2-7, the V gene TRBV10-2, with 14 positions matching TRBD2. With V trimmed by 5 bases and J by 3 bases, 3 bases remained unmatched. Germline V gene lookup returns CDR1 WSHSY and CDR2 SAAADI. The length of the CDR3 is 15 residues. CDR3 protein: CASSLGLAGVYEQYF. The CDR3 DNA reads TGCGCCAGCAGTCTGGGACTAGCGGGGGTCTACGAGCAGTACTTC.

This clone was recorded a few times. This sequence joins TRBV6-1 and TRBJ1-4; TRBD1 matches at 11 bases. From germline, CDR1 is MNHNS and CDR2 SASEGT. With 0 bases clipped from V and 8 bases from J, the junction kept 11 bases outside the gene matches. The CDR3 spans 18 residues. Written as DNA, the CDR3 is TGTGCCAGCAGTGAAGCGTCCGGGACAGGGGGTAGCAGGGAAAAACTGTTTTTT. Protein sequence: CASSEASGTGGSREKLFF.

In the case of this clone: Different DNA sequences within this sample yield the same CDR3. This chain uses TRBV5-6 with TRBJ2-7; possible D gene TRBD2, 6 bases. This CDR3 spans 18 amino acids. CDR1 SGHDT and CDR2 YYEEEE come from the germline V gene. With 7 bases removed from V and 7 bases from J, the gap between germline ends came to 33 bases. CDR3 sequence reads: CASHKQPRPGSLAGEQYF. CDR3 DNA: TGTGCCAGCCATAAACAGCCCAGGCCGGGATCCTTGGCGGGAGAGCAGTACTTC. The entire variable domain, with the rest obtained from reference TRBV5-6 and TRBJ2-7, is as follows: DAGVTQSPTHLIKTRGQQVTLRCSPKSGHDTVSWYQQALGQGPQFIFQYYEEEERQRGNFPDRFSGHQFPNYSSELNVNALLLGDSALYLCASHKQPRPGSLAGEQYFGPGTRLTVT.

V is TRBV6-5 and J is TRBJ2-5; tentative D call: TRBD2 (6 bases). The CDR3 consists of 12 residues. Germline values: CDR1 MNHEY, CDR2 SVGAGI. This chain's CDR3 is CVTSRGQETQYF. CDR3 coding DNA: TGTGTCACGAGTCGGGGGCAAGAGACCCAGTACTTC.

The chain carries TRBV4-3 and TRBJ2-3; D is undetermined. From germline, CDR1 is LGHNA and CDR2 YSLEER. Trimming took off 4 bases at V and 2 bases at J, with 7 bases between the two ends. This CDR3 comprises 13 residues. CDR3 coding DNA: TGCGCCAGCAGCCTTCAACACACAGATACGCAGTATTTT. It specifies CASSLQHTDTQYF.

This clone has only a few counts. This sample includes further DNA sequences coding for the same CDR3. V is TRBV7-2 and J is TRBJ2-5; 8 bases are a match to TRBD2. Germline V gene lookup returns CDR1 SGHTA and CDR2 FQGNSA. The CDR3 contains 15 residues. Trimming removed 5 bases from V and 2 bases from J; junction bases left unmatched: 7. This chain's CDR3 is CASSPTSGNQETQYF. In DNA, the CDR3 is TGTGCCAGCAGCCCAACTAGCGGCAATCAAGAGACCCAGTACTTC. Looking up the rest from reference TRBV7-2 and TRBJ2-5 gives the full variable domain: GAGVSQSPSNKVTEKGKDVELRCDPISGHTALYWYRQSLGQGLEFLIYFQGNSAPDKSGLPSDRFSAERTGGSVSTLTIQRTQQEDSAVYLCASSPTSGNQETQYFGPGTRLLVL.

This clone turned up a few times. The rearrangement links TRBV6-1 to TRBJ2-6; D is possibly TRBD1 (6 bases). V lost 3 bases and J lost 1, with 10 bases in between. Germline CDR1 is MNHNS and CDR2 is SASEGT. The CDR3 extends over 16 amino acids. For the CDR3, the DNA is TGTGCCAGCAGTGAGGTAACAGGGTCTGGGGCCAACGTCCTGACTTTC. Amino acids: CASSEVTGSGANVLTF.

V is TRBV27 and J is TRBJ1-3; D is perhaps TRBD1 (5 bases). The V gene's germline CDR1 is MNHEY and CDR2 SMNVEV (reference sequence). Trimming stripped 3 bases from V and 7 bases from J, with 10 bases between. The CDR3 sequence is 13 residues long. The CDR3 DNA reads TGTGCCAGCAGTTTCCTCGGGGGTAACACCATATATTTT. This sequence encodes CASSFLGGNTIYF.